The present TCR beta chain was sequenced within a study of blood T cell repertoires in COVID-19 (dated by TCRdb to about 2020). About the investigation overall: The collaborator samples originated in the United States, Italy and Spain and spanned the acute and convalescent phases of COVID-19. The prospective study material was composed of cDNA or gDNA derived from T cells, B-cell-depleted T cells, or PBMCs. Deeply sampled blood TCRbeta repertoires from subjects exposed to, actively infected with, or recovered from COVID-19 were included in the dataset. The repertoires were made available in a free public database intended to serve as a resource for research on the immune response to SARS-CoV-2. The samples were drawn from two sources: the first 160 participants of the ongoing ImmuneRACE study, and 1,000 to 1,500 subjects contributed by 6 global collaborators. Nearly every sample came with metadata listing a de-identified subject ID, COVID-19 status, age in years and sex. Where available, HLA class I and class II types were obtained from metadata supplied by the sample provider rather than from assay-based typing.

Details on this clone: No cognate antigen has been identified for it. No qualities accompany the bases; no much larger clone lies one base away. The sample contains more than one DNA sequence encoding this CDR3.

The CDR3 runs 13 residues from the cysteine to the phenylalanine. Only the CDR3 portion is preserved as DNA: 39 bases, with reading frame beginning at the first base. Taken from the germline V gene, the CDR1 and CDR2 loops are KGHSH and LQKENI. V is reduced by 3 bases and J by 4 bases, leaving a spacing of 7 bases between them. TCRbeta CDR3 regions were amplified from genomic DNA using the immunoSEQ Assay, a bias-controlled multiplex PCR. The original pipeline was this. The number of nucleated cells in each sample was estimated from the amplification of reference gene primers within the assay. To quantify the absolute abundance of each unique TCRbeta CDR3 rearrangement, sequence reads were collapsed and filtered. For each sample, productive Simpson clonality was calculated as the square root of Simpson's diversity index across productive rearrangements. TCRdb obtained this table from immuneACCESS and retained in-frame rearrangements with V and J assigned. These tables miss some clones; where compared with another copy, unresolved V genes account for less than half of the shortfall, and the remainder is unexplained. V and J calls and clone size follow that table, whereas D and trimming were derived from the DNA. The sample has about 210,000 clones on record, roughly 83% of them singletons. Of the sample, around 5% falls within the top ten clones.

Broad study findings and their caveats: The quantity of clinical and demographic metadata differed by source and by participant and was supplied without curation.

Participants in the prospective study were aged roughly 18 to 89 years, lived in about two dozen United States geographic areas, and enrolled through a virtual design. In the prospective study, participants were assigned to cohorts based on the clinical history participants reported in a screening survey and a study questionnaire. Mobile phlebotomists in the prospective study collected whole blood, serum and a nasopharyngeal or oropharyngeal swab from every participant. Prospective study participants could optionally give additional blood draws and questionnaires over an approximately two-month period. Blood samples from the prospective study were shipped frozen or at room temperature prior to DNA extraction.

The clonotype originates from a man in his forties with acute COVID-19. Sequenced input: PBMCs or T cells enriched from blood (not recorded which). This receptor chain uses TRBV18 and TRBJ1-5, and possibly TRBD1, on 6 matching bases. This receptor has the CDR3 CASSPQGNQPQHF. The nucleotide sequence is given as TGTGCCAGCTCACCGCAGGGGAATCAGCCCCAGCATTTT.